Below are 23 T cell receptor beta chains sequenced from a single sample in a study of blood T cell repertoires in COVID-19. Sequencing was performed with immunoSEQ multiplex PCR; in TCRdb, only in-frame clones are kept and a portion is missing. Counted here are approximately 100,000 clones, around 82% occurring once; the ten biggest clones make up roughly 13%. Sequencing used peripheral blood. Receptors originate from a human donor in a cohort sampled during active or convalescent COVID-19.

This clone was counted a single time. The genes are TRBV6-5 and TRBJ1-4; D may be TRBD1 (6 bases). V was trimmed by 1 base and J by 5 bases, leaving 8 bases between them. CDR1 is MNHEY and CDR2 is SVGAGI in the germline V gene. The CDR3 sequence is 14 residues long. CDR3 sequence: CASSYFGQNEKLFF. CDR3 sequence (DNA): TGTGCCAGCAGTTACTTCGGACAGAATGAAAAACTGTTTTTT.

In this sample, this clone turned up a few times. This chain connects TRBV11-2 to TRBJ1-3; D is possibly TRBD1 (5 bases). This CDR3 comprises 16 residues. V was trimmed by 4 bases and J by 2 bases, leaving 15 bases between them. Germline CDR1 is SGHAT and CDR2 is FQNNGV. The CDR3 spells CASSWPGRVPGNTIYF. CDR3 sequence (DNA): TGTGCCAGCAGCTGGCCGGGCAGGGTCCCTGGAAACACCATATATTTT. The full variable domain, with the rest looked up from reference TRBV11-2 and TRBJ1-3, is EAGVAQSPRYKIIEKRQSVAFWCNPISGHATLYWYQQILGQGPKLLIQFQNNGVVDDSQLPKDRFSAERLKGVDSTLKIQPAKLEDSAVYLCASSWPGRVPGNTIYFGEGSWLTVV.

The genes are TRBV9 and TRBJ1-5; D gene ambiguous. CDR1 and CDR2 (germline): SGDLS, YYNGEE. CDR3 length: 12 residues. Between the trimmed V and J ends, which lost 3 bases and 4 bases, there was a span of 5 bases. Written as DNA, the CDR3 is TGTGCCAGCAGCGCCGGGAATCAGCCCCAGCATTTT. Translated, it gives CASSAGNQPQHF.

The chain has TRBV5-1 and TRBJ2-7, with D unresolved. The CDR3 spans 12 residues. V was trimmed by 1 base and J by 0 bases, leaving 2 bases between them. Germline V gene data show CDR1 as SGHRS and CDR2 as YFSETQ. The DNA for the CDR3 is TGCGCCAGCAGCTTGCACTCCTACGAGCAGTACTTC. It is translated as CASSLHSYEQYF.

The V call is TRBV6-5, the J call TRBJ1-2; 7 bases line up with TRBD1. Losses at the gene ends were 5 bases for V and 7 bases for J; bases not matched to a gene: 10. CDR1 and CDR2 (germline): MNHEY, SVGAGI. This CDR3 comprises 14 residues. CDR3 DNA: TGTGCCAGCAGTAGGACAGGCGGTAGTCGTGGCTACACCTTC. Translation gives CASSRTGGSRGYTF.

The chain links TRBV4-1 to TRBJ2-5, with D possibly TRBD1 on 6 matching bases. The CDR3 has 17 residues. Trimming took off 2 bases at V and 0 bases at J, with 16 bases between the two ends. CDR1 and CDR2 (germline): MGHRA, YSYEKL. CDR3 bases: TGCGCCAGCAGCCAAACGGTGGGGGCAGCGTACCAAGAGACCCAGTACTTC. This codes for CASSQTVGAAYQETQYF.

This clone has just one count. The V and J genes are TRBV20-1 and TRBJ1-2; 11 positions agree with TRBD1. V trimming: 3 bases; J trimming: 7 bases; junction bases outside the gene matches: 7. Germline lookup yields CDR1 DFQATT and CDR2 SNEGSKA (reference sequence). The CDR3 has 14 amino acids. CDR3 sequence reads: CSASRGQGASGYTF. The CDR3 nucleotides are TGCAGTGCTAGTCGTGGACAGGGGGCATCTGGCTACACCTTC.

V usage is TRBV19 and J usage is TRBJ1-6, with 7 bases matching TRBD1. This CDR3 spans 15 amino acids. V gave up 5 bases and J gave up 6 bases; unmatched junction bases: 7. CDR1 and CDR2 (germline): LNHDA, SQIVND (reference sequence). CDR3 bases: TGTGCCAGTAGTCCTCCGGGACAGTTTAATTCACCCCTCCACTTT. This codes for CASSPPGQFNSPLHF.

The genes are TRBV6-1 and TRBJ2-7; D unclear. The V end was cut by 2 bases, the J end by 6 bases, with 5 bases between. There are 11 residues in the CDR3. CDR1 and CDR2 from the germline V gene are MNHNS and SASEGT. For the CDR3, the DNA is TGTGCCAGCAGTGAACTTCTCGAGCAGTACTTC. This sequence encodes CASSELLEQYF.

The rearrangement links TRBV19 to TRBJ2-5, with D perhaps TRBD2 (6 bases). Per the germline V gene, CDR1 is LNHDA and CDR2 is SQIVND (reference sequence). Trimming removed 2 bases at V and 3 bases at J, with 13 bases between. There are 15 residues in the CDR3. CDR3: CASSIWVTSKETQYF. CDR3 sequence (DNA): TGTGCCAGTAGTATATGGGTAACTAGCAAAGAGACCCAGTACTTC.

This clone was picked up one time. The V and J genes are TRBV2 and TRBJ2-3; TRBD2 agrees at 14 bases. The V gene end was trimmed by 5 bases and the J gene end by 1 base; junction bases not matched to a gene: 8. Germline assignment: CDR1 SNHLY and CDR2 FYNNEI. The CDR3 is made up of 18 amino acids. CDR3: CASSKPGLAGEGTDTQYF. The CDR3 nucleotides read TGTGCCAGCAGTAAACCGGGACTAGCGGGGGAGGGCACAGATACGCAGTATTTT.

The CDR3 coding sequence is TGTGCCAGCACCGTAGCGGGGGGGCCCACAGATACGCAGTATTTT. Translation: CASTVAGGPTDTQYF. This chain connects TRBV7-2 to TRBJ2-3; 11 nucleotides line up with TRBD2. In germline, CDR1 is SGHTA, CDR2 FQGNSA. This CDR3 is 15 amino acids long. V dropped 7 bases and J dropped 2; count of bases not matched to a gene: 5.

J is TRBJ2-3 and V is TRBV4-1, with 11 bases matching TRBD2. The CDR3 has 16 amino acids. Germline V gene data show CDR1 as MGHRA and CDR2 as YSYEKL. J was trimmed by 5 bases and V by 1 base; bases with no gene match: 5. The CDR3 DNA reads as TGCGCCAGCAGCCAAGCGGCTAGCGGGGGGAGAGATACGCAGTATTTT. Translated, it gives CASSQAASGGRDTQYF.

This chain connects TRBV14 to TRBJ1-1, with D uncertain. The germline V gene encodes CDR1 SGHDN and CDR2 FVKESK. The CDR3 length is 15 residues. The V end was cut by 0 bases, the J end by 0 bases, with 8 bases between. DNA for the CDR3: TGTGCCAGCAGCCAAGAAATCAGTTTGAACACTGAAGCTTTCTTT. Translated: CASSQEISLNTEAFF.

The chain uses TRBV19 and TRBJ1-5; D possibly corresponds to TRBD1 (6 bases). The CDR3 length is 15 residues. Germline lookup yields CDR1 LNHDA and CDR2 SQIVND (reference sequence). Trimming took off 4 bases at V and 0 bases at J, with 10 bases between the two ends. Written as DNA, the CDR3 is TGTGCCAGTAGTAGACAGGCGACTAGCAATCAGCCCCAGCATTTT. Translated, it gives CASSRQATSNQPQHF. Complete variable domain (other parts from reference TRBV19 and TRBJ1-5): DGGITQSPKYLFRKEGQNVTLSCEQNLNHDAMYWYRQDPGQGLRLIYYSQIVNDFQKGDIAEGYSVSREKKESFPLTVTSAQKNPTAFYLCASSRQATSNQPQHFGDGTRLSIL.

This CDR3 is CASSPGRGKGFMDEQYF. The CDR3 bases are TGCGCCAGCAGCCCCGGACGGGGGAAAGGATTTATGGACGAGCAGTACTTC. V and J are TRBV5-1 and TRBJ2-7, with D perhaps matching TRBD2 (6 bases). The V end was cut by 4 bases, the J end by 5 bases, with 25 bases between. Germline assignment: CDR1 SGHRS and CDR2 YFSETQ. This CDR3 spans 17 amino acids.

The chain couples TRBV12-3 or TRBV12-4 to TRBJ2-7, with D tentatively TRBD1 (5 bases). This CDR3 has 11 residues. V dropped 6 bases and J dropped 5 bases, with 8 bases sitting between them. The CDR3 DNA follows: TGTGCCAGCAGCTCAGGGAACGAGCAGTACTTC. It translates to CASSSGNEQYF.

This clone was recorded once. In DNA form, the CDR3 reads TGTGCCAGCAGCTTTGGACAGCCTAAGAACACTGAAGCTTTCTTT. It specifies CASSFGQPKNTEAFF. The rearrangement joins TRBV11-2 to TRBJ1-1; maybe TRBD1 (6 bases). The CDR3 runs to 15 residues. Trimming shortened V by 3 bases and J by 1 base, and 12 bases separated the two germline ends. Germline assignment: CDR1 SGHAT and CDR2 FQNNGV. The variable domain in full, with the rest retrieved from reference TRBV11-2 and TRBJ1-1, is EAGVAQSPRYKIIEKRQSVAFWCNPISGHATLYWYQQILGQGPKLLIQFQNNGVVDDSQLPKDRFSAERLKGVDSTLKIQPAKLEDSAVYLCASSFGQPKNTEAFFGQGTRLTVV.

The rearrangement joins TRBV27 to TRBJ1-6; TRBD1 agrees at 9 bases. Germline CDR1 and CDR2: MNHEY and SMNVEV (reference sequence). Trimming at V came to 7 bases and at J to 9 bases, leaving 1 base not matched to a gene. The CDR3 totals 12 residues. The CDR3 DNA sequence: TGTGCCAGCACGACAGGGGGTTCACCCCTCCACTTT. Protein sequence: CASTTGGSPLHF.

The chain joins TRBV27 to TRBJ1-5, with TRBD1 matching over 9 bases. The CDR3 sequence is 13 residues long. The ends lost 6 bases at V and 6 bases at J; junction bases unmatched: 3. Germline CDR1 and CDR2: MNHEY and SMNVEV (reference sequence). CDR3 bases: TGTGCCAGCAGAGAGACAGGGGGTCAGCCCCAGCATTTT. Protein product: CASRETGGQPQHF.

The chain uses TRBV7-6 and TRBJ2-1; no definite D call. Germline assignment: CDR1 SGHVS and CDR2 FNYEAQ. The V end was cut by 4 bases, the J end by 10 bases, with 8 bases between. The CDR3 is made up of 11 amino acids. This CDR3 is CASSWYGEQFF. In nucleotides, the CDR3 is TGTGCCAGCAGCTGGTACGGGGAGCAGTTCTTC. The complete variable domain, with remaining parts taken from reference TRBV7-6 and TRBJ2-1, reads GAGVSQSPRYKVTKRGQDVALRCDPISGHVSLYWYRQALGQGPEFLTYFNYEAQQDKSGLPNDRFSAERPEGSISTLTIQRTEQRDSAMYRCASSWYGEQFFGPGTRLTVL.

The chain has TRBV25-1 and TRBJ1-5, with D perhaps TRBD1 (5 bases). The CDR3 is made up of 15 amino acids. The V end lost 8 bases, the J end lost 6 bases, and 20 bases lay between the germline ends. CDR1 and CDR2 from the germline V gene are MGHDK and SYGVNS. This chain's CDR3 is CASAPGGKRSQPQHF. The CDR3 coding sequence is TGTGCCAGCGCCCCGGGGGGAAAGAGGAGTCAGCCCCAGCATTTT.

V and J are TRBV11-2 and TRBJ2-5, with D possibly TRBD2 on 5 matching bases. The V gene lost 1 base and the J gene lost 5 bases, with 14 bases spanning the gap. The CDR3 has 15 amino acids. From germline, CDR1 is SGHAT and CDR2 FQNNGV. The CDR3 nucleotides are TGTGCCAGCAGCTTAGTCTCCGGGGTCTGGGAGACCCAGTACTTC. This encodes CASSLVSGVWETQYF.